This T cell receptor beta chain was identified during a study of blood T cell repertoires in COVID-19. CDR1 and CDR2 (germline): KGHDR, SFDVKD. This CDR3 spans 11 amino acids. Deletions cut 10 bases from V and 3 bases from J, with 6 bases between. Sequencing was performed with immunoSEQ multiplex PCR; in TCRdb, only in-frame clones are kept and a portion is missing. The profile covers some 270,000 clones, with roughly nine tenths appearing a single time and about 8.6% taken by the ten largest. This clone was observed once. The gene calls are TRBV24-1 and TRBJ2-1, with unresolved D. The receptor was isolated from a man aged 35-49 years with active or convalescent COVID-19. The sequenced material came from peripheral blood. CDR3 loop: CATRLYNEQFF. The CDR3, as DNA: TGTGCCACGCGCCTCTACAATGAGCAGTTCTTC.